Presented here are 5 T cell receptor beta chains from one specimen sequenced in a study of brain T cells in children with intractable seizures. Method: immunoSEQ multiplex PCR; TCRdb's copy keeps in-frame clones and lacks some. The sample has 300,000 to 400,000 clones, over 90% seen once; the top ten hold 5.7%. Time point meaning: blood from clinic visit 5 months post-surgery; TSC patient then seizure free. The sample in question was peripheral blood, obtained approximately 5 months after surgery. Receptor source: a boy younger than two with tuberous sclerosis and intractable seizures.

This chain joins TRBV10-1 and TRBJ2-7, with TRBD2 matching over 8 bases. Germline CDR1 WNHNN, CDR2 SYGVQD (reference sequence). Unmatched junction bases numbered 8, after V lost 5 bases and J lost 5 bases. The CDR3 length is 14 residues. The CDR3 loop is CASSRVAGSDEQYF. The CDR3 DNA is TGCGCCAGCAGTAGAGTAGCGGGATCAGACGAGCAGTACTTC.

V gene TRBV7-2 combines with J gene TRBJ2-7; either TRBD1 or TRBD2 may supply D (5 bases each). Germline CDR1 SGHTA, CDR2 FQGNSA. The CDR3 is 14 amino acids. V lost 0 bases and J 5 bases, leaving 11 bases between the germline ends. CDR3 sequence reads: CASSLAGVFDEQYF. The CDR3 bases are TGTGCCAGCAGCTTAGCGGGGGTCTTCGACGAGCAGTACTTC.

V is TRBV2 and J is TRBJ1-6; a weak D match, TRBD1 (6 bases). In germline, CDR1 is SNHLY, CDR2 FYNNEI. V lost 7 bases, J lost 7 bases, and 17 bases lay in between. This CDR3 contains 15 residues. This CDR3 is CASILGEQGNSPLHF. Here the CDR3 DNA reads TGTGCCAGCATCCTTGGGGAACAGGGCAATTCACCCCTCCACTTT.

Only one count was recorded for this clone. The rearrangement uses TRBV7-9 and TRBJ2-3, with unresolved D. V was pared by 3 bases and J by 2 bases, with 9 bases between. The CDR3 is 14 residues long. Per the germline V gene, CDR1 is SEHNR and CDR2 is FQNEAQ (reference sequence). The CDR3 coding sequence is TGTGCCAGCAGCTTCGATGGCTACACAGATACGCAGTATTTT. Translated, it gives CASSFDGYTDTQYF.

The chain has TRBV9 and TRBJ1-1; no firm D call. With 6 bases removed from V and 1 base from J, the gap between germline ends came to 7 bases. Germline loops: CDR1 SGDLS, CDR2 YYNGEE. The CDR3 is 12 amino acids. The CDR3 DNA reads TGTGCCAGCAATAACGGGAACACTGAAGCTTTCTTT. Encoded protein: CASNNGNTEAFF.